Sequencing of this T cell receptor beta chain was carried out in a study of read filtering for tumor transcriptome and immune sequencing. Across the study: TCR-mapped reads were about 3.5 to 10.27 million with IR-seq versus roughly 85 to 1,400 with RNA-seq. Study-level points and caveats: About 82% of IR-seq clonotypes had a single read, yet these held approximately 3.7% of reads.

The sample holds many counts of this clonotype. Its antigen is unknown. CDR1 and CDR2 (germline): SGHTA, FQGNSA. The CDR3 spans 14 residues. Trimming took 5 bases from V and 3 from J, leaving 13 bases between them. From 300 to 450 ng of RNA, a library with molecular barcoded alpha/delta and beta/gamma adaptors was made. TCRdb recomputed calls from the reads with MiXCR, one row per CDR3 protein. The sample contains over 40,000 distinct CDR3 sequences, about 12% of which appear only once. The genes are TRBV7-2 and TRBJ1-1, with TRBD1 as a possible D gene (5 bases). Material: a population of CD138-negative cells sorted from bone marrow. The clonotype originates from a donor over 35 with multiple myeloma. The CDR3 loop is CASSRRRGDTEAFF. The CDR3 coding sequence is TGTGCCAGCAGCCGGCGACGGGGGGACACTGAAGCTTTCTTT.